Here is one TCR beta chain with its context. The CDR3 loop spans 14 amino acids. V shed 3 bases, J shed 5 bases, and the junction held 3 bases outside the gene matches. Germline CDR1 is SNHLY and CDR2 is FYNNEI. TCRdb's table, derived via immunoSEQ multiplex PCR, lists solely in-frame clones and lacks some. This repertoire shows 200,000 to 250,000 clones, about four fifths found once; its top ten account for under 2%. The data are from a study of blood T cell repertoires in COVID-19. The chain joins TRBV2 to TRBJ2-2, with 7 bases aligning to TRBD1. The clonotype was recovered from a man aged 55 to 70 who had recovered from COVID-19. The material sequenced was PBMCs or T cells enriched from blood (not recorded which). DNA for the CDR3: TGTGCCAGCAGTGATTTCAGGGGGACCGGGGAGCTGTTTTTT. Its protein product is CASSDFRGTGELFF.